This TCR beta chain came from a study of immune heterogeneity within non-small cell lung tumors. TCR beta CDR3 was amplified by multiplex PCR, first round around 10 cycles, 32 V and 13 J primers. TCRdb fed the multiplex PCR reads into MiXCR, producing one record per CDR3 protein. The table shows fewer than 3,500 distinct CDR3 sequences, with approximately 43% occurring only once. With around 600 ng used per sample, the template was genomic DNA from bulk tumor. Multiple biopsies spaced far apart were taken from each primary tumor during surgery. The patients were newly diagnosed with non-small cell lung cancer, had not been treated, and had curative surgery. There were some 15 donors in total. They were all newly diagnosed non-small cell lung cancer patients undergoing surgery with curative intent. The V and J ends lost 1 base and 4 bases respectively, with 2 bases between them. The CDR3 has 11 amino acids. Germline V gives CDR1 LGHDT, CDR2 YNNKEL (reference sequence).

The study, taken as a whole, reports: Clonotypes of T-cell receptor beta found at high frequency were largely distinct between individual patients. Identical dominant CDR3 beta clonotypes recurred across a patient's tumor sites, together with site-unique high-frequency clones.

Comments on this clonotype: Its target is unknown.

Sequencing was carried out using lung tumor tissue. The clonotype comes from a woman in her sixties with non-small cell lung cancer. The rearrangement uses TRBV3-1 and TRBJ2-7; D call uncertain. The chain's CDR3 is CASSQAYEQYF. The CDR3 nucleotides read TGTGCCAGCAGCCAAGCTTACGAGCAGTACTTC.